The 21 T cell receptor beta chains below come from one sample, sequenced in a study of T cells in Graves' hyperthyroidism and ophthalmopathy. Amplification yielded TCR beta CDR3 regions, with RNA transcripts as the source. HTBI primers were employed in a first-round RT-PCR of the TCR CDR3. TCRdb called the multiplex PCR reads again in MiXCR, with one record for every CDR3 protein. The sample has 300,000 to 400,000 distinct CDR3 sequences, roughly 13% seen once. Sequenced sample: blood. These TCRs come from a woman aged 18-29 years with Graves' hyperthyroidism.

This clonotype showed up many times. This chain uses TRBV20-1 with TRBJ1-6; TRBD1 agrees at 8 bases. This CDR3 is 15 amino acids long. V lost 3 bases, J lost 7 bases, and 8 bases stayed unmatched. CDR1 and CDR2 from the germline V gene are DFQATT and SNEGSKA (reference sequence). The CDR3 loop reads CSARLAGGGNSPLHF. As DNA, the CDR3 is TGCAGTGCTAGGTTGGCAGGGGGCGGAAATTCACCCCTCCACTTT.

This clonotype has ten or more counts. The rearrangement joins TRBV28 to TRBJ2-1; 9 nucleotides agree with TRBD2. The germline gives CDR1 MDHEN, CDR2 SYDVKM. The junction had 2 bases not matched to a gene; V was cut back by 3 bases and J by 2 bases. The CDR3 consists of 15 residues. The CDR3 DNA sequence: TGTGCCAGCAGTTTCGCTAGCGGGGCCTACAATGAGCAGTTCTTC. Its translation: CASSFASGAYNEQFF.

This clonotype counts as medium-sized. The rearrangement links TRBV28 to TRBJ1-5, with 7 bases identical to TRBD1. V lost 6 bases, J lost 4 bases, and 9 bases stayed unmatched. In germline, CDR1 is MDHEN, CDR2 SYDVKM. The CDR3 is 15 residues long. The CDR3 bases are TGTGCCAGCAGCAACGCCGGGACAGAGAATCAGCCCCAGCATTTT. Translated, it gives CASSNAGTENQPQHF.

This clonotype was seen ten or more times. The chain couples TRBV29-1 to TRBJ2-5; D is unresolved. CDR3 length equals 12 residues. Germline CDR1 is SQVTM and CDR2 is ANQGSEA. V lost 6 bases, J lost 2 bases, and 10 bases lay in between. The CDR3 nucleotides read TGCAGCGTGGATAGGAATCAAGAGACCCAGTACTTC. This codes for CSVDRNQETQYF.

This clonotype was recorded at least ten times. The genes are TRBV28 and TRBJ2-3; 8 bases are shared with TRBD2. Germline V lookup: CDR1 MDHEN, CDR2 SYDVKM. V trimming: 4 bases; J trimming: 12 bases; junction bases outside the gene matches: 12. This CDR3 region has 14 residues. Here the CDR3 reads CASSSPGVSGSQYF. The DNA for the CDR3 is TGTGCCAGCAGTTCACCCGGGGTGAGCGGGAGCCAGTATTTT.

This clonotype has a handful of counts. This rearrangement joins TRBV20-1 to TRBJ2-7; D gene ambiguous. The CDR3 loop spans 12 amino acids. The V end lost 6 bases, the J end lost 3 bases, and 12 bases lay between the germline ends. Germline V CDR1 and CDR2: DFQATT, SNEGSKA (reference sequence). The CDR3 DNA is TGCAGTGCCCCCCGGGTTGACTACGAGCAGTACTTC. Amino acid sequence: CSAPRVDYEQYF.

The chain joins TRBV7-9 to TRBJ1-2; no firm D call. The germline V and J ends were trimmed by 3 bases and 1 base, with 12 bases remaining between them. In germline, CDR1 is SEHNR, CDR2 FQNEAQ (reference sequence). The CDR3 extends over 15 amino acids. This chain's CDR3 is CASSFGTAYNYGYTF. In nucleotides, the CDR3 is TGTGCCAGCAGCTTTGGCACAGCCTATAACTATGGCTACACCTTC. Filled out from reference TRBV7-9 and TRBJ1-2, the complete variable domain reads DTGVSQNPRHKITKRGQNVTFRCDPISEHNRLYWYRQTLGQGPEFLTYFQNEAQLEKSRLLSDRFSAERPKGSFSTLEIQRTEQGDSAMYLCASSFGTAYNYGYTFGSGTRLTVV.

In its sample, this clonotype was seen many times. The genes are TRBV7-9 and TRBJ1-6, with D perhaps TRBD1 (6 bases). The germline V gene has CDR1 SEHNR and CDR2 FQNEAQ (reference sequence). Trimming pared 5 bases from V and 12 bases from J, leaving 11 bases between. This CDR3 is built from 12 residues. This chain's CDR3 is CASSEGVGPLHF. In DNA, the CDR3 is TGTGCCAGCAGCGAGGGGGTTGGACCCCTCCACTTT.

This clonotype appeared many times. The gene calls are TRBV6-1 and TRBJ1-2; perhaps TRBD1 as D (5 bases). The V gene lost 6 bases and the J gene lost 5 bases, with 10 bases spanning the gap. CDR3 length: 12 residues. The germline V gene encodes CDR1 MNHNS and CDR2 SASEGT. CDR3 nucleotide sequence: TGTGCCAGCAGCGCGGGGGGTTATGGCTACACCTTC. Its translation is CASSAGGYGYTF.

This clonotype was seen only a few times. This chain connects TRBV4-1 to TRBJ2-2, with D tentatively TRBD1 (6 bases). Germline CDR1 is MGHRA and CDR2 is YSYEKL. The CDR3 has 17 residues. The V end lost 4 bases, the J end lost 4 bases, and 19 bases lay between the germline ends. The CDR3 here is CASSRGLAGIPTGELFF. The DNA of the CDR3 is TGCGCCAGCAGCCGGGGGCTCGCTGGCATACCCACCGGGGAGCTGTTTTTT.

This clonotype was observed many times. The gene calls are TRBV20-1 and TRBJ2-3, with TRBD2 matching over 7 bases. Germline loops: CDR1 DFQATT, CDR2 SNEGSKA (reference sequence). There are 13 residues in the CDR3. The V segment lost 5 bases and the J segment 0 bases; nucleotides outside the gene matches: 2. The CDR3, as DNA: TGCAGTGCTGATAGCGGGAGCACAGATACGCAGTATTTT. Translation gives CSADSGSTDTQYF.

Many counts were recorded for this clonotype. The gene calls are TRBV6-1 and TRBJ1-5; D not resolved. This CDR3 has 13 amino acids. The V and J ends lost 4 bases and 6 bases respectively, with 10 bases between them. CDR1 and CDR2 from the germline V gene are MNHNS and SASEGT. The CDR3 DNA reads TGTGCCAGCAGTGCAGGTATCGGTCAGCCCCAGCATTTT. This translates into CASSAGIGQPQHF.

This clonotype was seen many times. This sequence joins TRBV5-1 and TRBJ1-1; the match to TRBD1 covers 8 bases. The CDR3 sequence is 16 residues long. Germline V gene lookup returns CDR1 SGHRS and CDR2 YFSETQ. With V trimmed by 4 bases and J by 2 bases, 10 bases remained unmatched. This CDR3 is CASSHSTGDQNTEAFF. The CDR3 nucleotides are TGCGCCAGCAGCCACTCGACAGGGGACCAAAACACTGAAGCTTTCTTT.

This clonotype showed up just a few times. Being one base from a much bigger clone, this may be a read error. The chain employs TRBV10-3 and TRBJ2-3, with 13 nucleotides matching TRBD2. Per germline, CDR1 ENHRY and CDR2 SYGVKD. This CDR3 spans 17 amino acids. The CDR3 nucleotides read TGTGCCATCAGTGAGTGGACTAGCGGGAGATGGACAGGTACGCAGTATTTT. Amino acid sequence: CAISEWTSGRWTGTQYF.

On this clonotype itself: A much larger clone differs by one base, so this may be a read error. J is TRBJ1-2 and V is TRBV12-3 or TRBV12-4; D possibly corresponds to TRBD1 (5 bases). The CDR3 is 16 amino acids. The CDR3 here is CASTDWGDLANCGYTF. CDR3 bases: TGTGCCAGCACCGACTGGGGGGACTTAGCTAACTGTGGCTACACCTTC.

The chain carries TRBV20-1 and TRBJ2-2; 7 bases line up with TRBD2. The CDR3 runs 13 residues. Germline V lookup: CDR1 DFQATT, CDR2 SNEGSKA (reference sequence). V trimming: 6 bases; J trimming: 6 bases; junction bases outside the gene matches: 7. In DNA form, the CDR3 reads TGCAGTGCACGGACTAGTTTCTCCGGGGAGCTGTTTTTT. Its translation is CSARTSFSGELFF.

This clonotype was found many times. CDR3 region: CASAIIGGPLWPEAFF. In nucleotides, the CDR3 is TGTGCCTCAGCAATCATCGGGGGCCCCTTGTGGCCTGAAGCTTTCTTT. The chain has TRBV28 and TRBJ1-1; weak D call: TRBD1 (6 bases). V shed 11 bases and J shed 6 bases, with 28 bases lying between them. This CDR3 contains 16 residues. CDR1 is MDHEN, CDR2 SYDVKM, per germline.

Many counts were recorded for this clonotype. The V and J genes are TRBV20-1 and TRBJ2-2, with D perhaps TRBD2 (7 bases). CDR1 and CDR2 from the germline V gene are DFQATT and SNEGSKA (reference sequence). V lost 0 bases and J lost 6, with 8 bases in between. The CDR3 totals 13 residues. The CDR3 sequence is CSAREGGPGELFF. Written as DNA, the CDR3 is TGCAGTGCTAGAGAGGGGGGGCCCGGGGAGCTGTTTTTT.

This clonotype showed up many times. The V and J genes are TRBV28 and TRBJ2-1, with TRBD2 matching 9 bases. Germline CDR1 is MDHEN and CDR2 is SYDVKM. Trimming removed 5 bases from V and 9 bases from J; junction bases left unmatched: 11. The CDR3 sequence is 15 residues long. DNA of the CDR3: TGTGCCAGCAGTCCCGAAGCGGGGGGCGGGGGTGAGCAGTTCTTC. This gives the protein CASSPEAGGGGEQFF.

This clonotype was counted at least ten times. The V gene is TRBV5-1, the J gene TRBJ1-2; D remains unclear. This CDR3 spans 15 amino acids. CDR1 and CDR2 (germline): SGHRS, YFSETQ. V shed 0 bases and J shed 0 bases, with 9 bases lying between them. The CDR3 DNA is TGCGCCAGCAGCTTGGCCGCGGCTTCTAACTATGGCTACACCTTC. Translating it yields CASSLAAASNYGYTF.

This clonotype occurred many times. The V call is TRBV2, the J call TRBJ1-1, with 9 nucleotides matching TRBD1. V trimming: 6 bases; J trimming: 3 bases; junction bases outside the gene matches: 5. CDR1 is SNHLY, CDR2 FYNNEI, per germline. The CDR3 extends over 14 amino acids. CDR3 loop: CASRDRGLDTEAFF. Here the CDR3 DNA reads TGTGCCAGCAGGGACAGGGGTTTGGACACTGAAGCTTTCTTT. Supplemented by reference TRBV2 and TRBJ1-1, the full variable domain reads EPEVTQTPSHQVTQMGQEVILRCVPISNHLYFYWYRQILGQKVEFLVSFYNNEISEKSEIFDDQFSVERPDGSNFTLKIRSTKLEDSAMYFCASRDRGLDTEAFFGQGTRLTVV.